This T cell receptor beta chain came from a study of cytomegalovirus exposure and HLA in healthy donors. Both 60 Vbeta primers and 13 Jbeta primers went into the PCR. Assay: immunoSEQ multiplex PCR; the TCRdb copy retains only in-frame clones and omits some. In the table there are 110,000 to 150,000 clones, 60% to 85% of which are singletons. The sample taken for sequencing was PBMCs. The TCR comes from a man aged 25-45 years in good health and CMV-seronegative.

The CDR3 DNA is TGTGCCAGCAGTCAGCCGGGACAGTGGACTGAAGCTTTCTTT. Residues: CASSQPGQWTEAFF. The chain carries TRBV6-5 and TRBJ1-1; 7 bases are a match to TRBD1. This CDR3 is built from 14 residues. CDR1 MNHEY and CDR2 SVGAGI come from the germline V gene. V trimming: 5 bases; J trimming: 5 bases; junction bases outside the gene matches: 8.